This T cell receptor beta chain comes out of a study of CD4+ T cells in melanoma. Findings of the study overall: Neoantigen-specific CD4+ T cells in melanoma reportedly had diverse differentiation states. CD8+ T cell, macrophage and B cell function reportedly correlated with neoantigen-specific CD4+ T cells.

This CDR3 region has 13 residues. With 3 bases removed from V and 5 bases from J, the gap between germline ends came to 7 bases. Germline V gene data show CDR1 as MNHEY and CDR2 as SVGAGI. On this clone itself: Its cognate antigen is unknown.

The assay was immunoSEQ multiplex PCR, and TCRdb's table has in-frame clones only and misses some. This repertoire shows about 140,000 clones, around 90% found once; its top ten account for over 1.5%. The chain uses TRBV6-5 and TRBJ2-2, with D possibly being TRBD1 (6 bases). The origin of this receptor is a human donor with melanoma. The CDR3 bases are TGTGCCAGCAGTTATGACAGGACCGGGGAGCTGTTTTTT. Translation gives CASSYDRTGELFF.